This T cell receptor beta chain derives from a study of T cell responses to AZD1222 COVID-19 vaccine. Whole-study findings and limits: Across the whole spike, CD4 TCRs peaked at regions 160-218 and 743-854. Nearly half of unique spike-specific TCRs reportedly avoided B.1.351 and B.1.1.7 mutated regions. An increase in Spike-specific TCR breadth and depth was observed after two AZD1222 doses.

Germline CDR1 and CDR2: SNHLY and FYNNEI. This CDR3 spans 16 amino acids. After removal of 4 bases from V and 6 bases from J, the junction contained 10 bases not matched to a gene. With respect to this clone: Antigen unknown.

Clones were sequenced by immunoSEQ multiplex PCR, and TCRdb holds only the in-frame ones, with some missing. The sample has approximately 110,000 clones, about 91% seen once. The source of this sequence is an adult who received the AZD1222 COVID-19 vaccine. The sequenced sample was peripheral blood, obtained 28 days after the second AZD1222 dose. This rearrangement joins TRBV2 to TRBJ2-3, with 10 bases fitting TRBD1. As DNA, the CDR3 is TGTGCCAGCAGTGGGATGGGGACAGGGGTGGGCGATACGCAGTATTTT. Its translation: CASSGMGTGVGDTQYF.